This is a list of T cell receptor beta chains from one sample in a study of T cells in Graves' hyperthyroidism and ophthalmopathy. TCRdb re-called the multiplex PCR reads with MiXCR, one entry per CDR3 protein. Altogether 450,000 to 650,000 distinct CDR3 sequences are present, roughly 15% being singletons, with the ten largest covering approximately 15%. The sample taken for sequencing was blood. Receptor source: a woman aged 18 to 35 with Graves' ophthalmopathy. The CDR3 runs from the conserved cysteine through the conserved F or W. The D gene is left open where the match is weak.

V gene	J gene	D gene	CDR3 protein
TRBV13	TRBJ2-1	NA	CASSLSFEQFF
TRBV18	TRBJ2-5	NA	CASSPPWVAATGETQYF
TRBV19	TRBJ2-1	TRBD2	CASSKLAGALFEQFF
TRBV29-1	TRBJ2-5	NA	CTAGGAGRNF
TRBV27	TRBJ2-1	TRBD2	CATTRGTSGIIYNEQFF
TRBV20-1	TRBJ1-1	TRBD1	CSAPGQGVTEAFF
TRBV28	TRBJ2-2	TRBD1	CAISAGQGGTGELFF
TRBV12-3/TRBV12-4	TRBJ1-1	NA	CASSSLREEAFF
TRBV5-1	TRBJ1-2	NA	CASSGGTFIYGYTF
TRBV5-1	TRBJ1-4	NA	CASSFGGGTNEKLFF
TRBV2	TRBJ2-7	NA	CASGRIGVYYEQYF
TRBV7-9	TRBJ1-2	NA	CASSSIGQNYGYTF
TRBV5-1	TRBJ1-2	TRBD1	CASSLDGQGAYGYTF
TRBV20-1	TRBJ1-2	TRBD1	CSASPPDRASYYGYTF
TRBV12-3/TRBV12-4	TRBJ1-5	NA	CASSLPYGLDYQPQHF
TRBV6-2/TRBV6-3	TRBJ2-7	TRBD1	CASSRTGTGTYEQYF
TRBV18	TRBJ2-3	NA	CASSPKYSTDTQYF
TRBV7-9	TRBJ2-5	NA	CASSWLEGTQKTQYF
TRBV20-1	TRBJ2-7	NA	CSARVRGLLYEQYF
TRBV28	TRBJ2-1	NA	CASSLGTHNEQFF
TRBV6-2/TRBV6-3	TRBJ2-3	TRBD2	CASRPRTSGRAIRTDTQYF
TRBV18	TRBJ1-5	NA	CASSTSQGSNQPQHF
TRBV28	TRBJ2-7	NA	CASSLDGTETYEQYF
TRBV28	TRBJ2-2	NA	CASSLQGRDTGELFF
TRBV12-3/TRBV12-4	TRBJ2-7	TRBD2	CASSDFPGGTGEQYF
TRBV5-6	TRBJ1-1	NA	CASIAGFNTEAFF
TRBV20-1	TRBJ2-3	TRBD2	CSAYPGLAGGASSDTQYF
TRBV15	TRBJ1-6	NA	CATSKGRGRNSPLHF
TRBV20-1	TRBJ2-7	NA	CSAVTGKIYEQYF
TRBV3-1	TRBJ2-3	NA	CASSHDRAADTQYF
TRBV7-8	TRBJ2-2	NA	CASSDPPAGYTGELFF
TRBV14	TRBJ2-7	NA	CASSQVNRHYEQYF
TRBV7-9	TRBJ2-1	TRBD1	CASSSTGTGFAQRQFF
TRBV7-9	TRBJ1-4	NA	CASTIGSSNEKLFF